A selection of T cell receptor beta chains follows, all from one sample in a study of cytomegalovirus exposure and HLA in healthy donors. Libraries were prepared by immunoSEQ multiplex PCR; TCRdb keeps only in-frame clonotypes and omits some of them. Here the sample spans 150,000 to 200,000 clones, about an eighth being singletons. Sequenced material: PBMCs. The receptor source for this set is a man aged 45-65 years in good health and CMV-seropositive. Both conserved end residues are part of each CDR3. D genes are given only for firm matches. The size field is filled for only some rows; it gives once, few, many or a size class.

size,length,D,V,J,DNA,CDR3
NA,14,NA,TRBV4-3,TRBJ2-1,TGCGCCAGCAGCCAAGATTTGGGTAGCCATGAGCAGTTCTTC,CASSQDLGSHEQFF
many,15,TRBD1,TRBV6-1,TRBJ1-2,TGTGCCAGCAGTGGCACGCCGGGACAGGGGCATGGCTACACCTTC,CASSGTPGQGHGYTF
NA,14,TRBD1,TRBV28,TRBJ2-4,TGTGCCAGCTCAAAGACAGGGGGCTGGAACATTCAGTACTTC,CASSKTGGWNIQYF
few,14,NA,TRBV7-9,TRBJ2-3,TGTGCCACCATTAAAACATACGACACAGATACGCAGTATTTT,CATIKTYDTDTQYF
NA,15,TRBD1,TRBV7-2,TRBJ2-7,TGTGCCAGCAGCCCAGAGGGACAGGGGGCGTACGAGCAGTACTTC,CASSPEGQGAYEQYF
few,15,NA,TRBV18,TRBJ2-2,TGTGCCAGCTCACCACAGCGGATGAACACCGGGGAGCTGTTTTTT,CASSPQRMNTGELFF
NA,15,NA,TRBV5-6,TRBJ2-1,TGTGCCAGCAGCTTGGTCATTCACAGATCCAATGAGCAGTTCTTC,CASSLVIHRSNEQFF
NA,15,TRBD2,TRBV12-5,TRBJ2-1,TGTGCTAGTGGTTTGGGACTAGCGGTCTACAATGAGCAGTTCTTC,CASGLGLAVYNEQFF
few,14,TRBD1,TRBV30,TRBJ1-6,TGTGCCTGGAGTGTACAGGGGGGGAATTCACCCCTCCACTTT,CAWSVQGGNSPLHF
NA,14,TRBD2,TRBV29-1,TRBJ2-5,TGCAGCGTTAGCGGGGGGGCTTGGATGGAGACCCAGTACTTC,CSVSGGAWMETQYF
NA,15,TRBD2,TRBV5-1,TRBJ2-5,TGCGCCAGCAGCTTCAGCGGGGAGGATCAAGAGACCCAGTACTTC,CASSFSGEDQETQYF
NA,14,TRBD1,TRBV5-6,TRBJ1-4,TGTGCCAGCAGTTCACAGGGGGAGCGGGAAAAACTGTTTTTT,CASSSQGEREKLFF
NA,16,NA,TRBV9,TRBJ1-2,TGTGCCAGCAGCGCTGCCGGACGGGGAACTAACTATGGCTACACCTTC,CASSAAGRGTNYGYTF
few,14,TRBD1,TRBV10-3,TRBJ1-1,TGTGCCATCAGTGAGTCTTGGGGACAGGGTGAAGCTTTCTTT,CAISESWGQGEAFF
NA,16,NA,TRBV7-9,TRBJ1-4,TGTGCCAGCAGCTTAGTCGGGGGGGTTCCTAATGAAAAACTGTTTTTT,CASSLVGGVPNEKLFF
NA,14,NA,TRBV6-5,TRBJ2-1,TGTGCCAGCAGTTTTCGCCGGGATTACAATGAGCAGTTCTTC,CASSFRRDYNEQFF
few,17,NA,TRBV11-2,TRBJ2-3,TGTGCCAGCAGCTTAGGAATACGTGGGGGGGCAGCAGATACGCAGTATTTT,CASSLGIRGGAADTQYF
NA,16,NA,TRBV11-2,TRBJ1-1,TGTGCCAGCAGCTTTCCGGGAGGGATCAGGAACACTGAAGCTTTCTTT,CASSFPGGIRNTEAFF
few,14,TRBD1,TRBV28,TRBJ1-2,TGTGCCAGCAGTTCGTTACAGGGGGCGCCTGGCTACACCTTC,CASSSLQGAPGYTF
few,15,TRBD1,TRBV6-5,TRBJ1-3,TGTGCCAGCAGTCCGGACAGGGACTCTGGAAACACCATATATTTT,CASSPDRDSGNTIYF
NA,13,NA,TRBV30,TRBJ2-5,TGTGCCTGGAGTGTACAGAACCAAGAGACCCAGTACTTC,CAWSVQNQETQYF
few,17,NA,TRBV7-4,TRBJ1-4,TGTGCCAGCAGCTTAGTTCGCGGGGTAGGAACTAATGAAAAACTGTTTTTT,CASSLVRGVGTNEKLFF
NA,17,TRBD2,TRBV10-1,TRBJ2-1,TGCGCCAGCAGTGTCGTAACTCTAGCGGGGGGGCAAGATGAGCAGTTCTTC,CASSVVTLAGGQDEQFF
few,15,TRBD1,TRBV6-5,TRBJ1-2,TGTGCCAGCAGCGCGACAGGGATAAGTAATAGCGGCTACACCTTC,CASSATGISNSGYTF
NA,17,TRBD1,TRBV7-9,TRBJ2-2,TGTGCCAGCAGCTCACTTAATGGGGACAGAGGCACCGGGGAGCTGTTTTTT,CASSSLNGDRGTGELFF
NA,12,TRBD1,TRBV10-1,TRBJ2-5,TGCGCCAGCACCAGACAGGGTGAGACCCAGTACTTC,CASTRQGETQYF
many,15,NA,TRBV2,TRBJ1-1,TGTGCCAGCAGTGGAGGACGAAGGGGAAGGACTGAAGCTTTCTTT,CASSGGRRGRTEAFF
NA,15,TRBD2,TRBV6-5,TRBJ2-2,TGTGCCAGCAGCCGGCGGGGGGGCCCCACCGGGGAGCTGTTTTTT,CASSRRGGPTGELFF
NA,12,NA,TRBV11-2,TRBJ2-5,TGTGCCAGCAGAAGACAACAAGAGACCCAGTACTTC,CASRRQQETQYF
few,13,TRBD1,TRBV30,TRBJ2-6,TGTGCCTTGACAGGGTCAGGGGCCAACGTCCTGACTTTC,CALTGSGANVLTF
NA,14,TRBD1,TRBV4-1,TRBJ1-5,TGCGCCAGCAGCCGCCACCAGGGGGGTCAGCCCCAGCATTTT,CASSRHQGGQPQHF
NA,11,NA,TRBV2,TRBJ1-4,TGTGCCAGCAGTCGGTCCTATTCTTTGTTTTTT,CASSRSYSLFF
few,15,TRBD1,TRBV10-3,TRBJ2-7,TGTGCCATCAGTTTATCGGACAGGGGAGGCAACGAGCAGTACTTC,CAISLSDRGGNEQYF
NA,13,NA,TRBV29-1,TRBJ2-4,TGCAGCGCCCAGGGCAGGGGACAAAACACTCAGTACTTC,CSAQGRGQNTQYF
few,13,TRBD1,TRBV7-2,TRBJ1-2,TGTGCCAGCAGCTTAGAACAGGGGGCTAGGGGCACCTTC,CASSLEQGARGTF